This T cell receptor (beta chain) is from a study of blood T cells in healthy people across ages. Regarding the study as a whole: The unknown donor CMV status may have confounded expanded clonotype changes. There was a strong correlation between TCR beta diversity and naive T cell percentage.

The CDR3 extends over 17 amino acids. Per germline, CDR1 SGHRS and CDR2 YFSETQ. The V segment lost 3 bases and the J segment 0 bases; nucleotides outside the gene matches: 8. A note on this clonotype: Its specificity is unknown.

Primed by a sample-barcoded 5' primer and a J-beta primer mix, a second PCR proceeded for about 7 to 11 cycles. A template-switch adaptor with 12 random nucleotides tagged each cDNA molecule. TCRdb called the 5' RACE reads again in MiXCR, with one record for every CDR3 protein. The data show around 1.7 million distinct CDR3 sequences, 28% seen once. The source material was blood. This TCR was recovered from a woman aged 25-40 years in good health. The chain has TRBV5-1 and TRBJ1-2, with 10 bases identical to TRBD1. The CDR3 spells CASSSRTGGSANYGYTF. DNA of the CDR3: TGCGCCAGCAGCTCTAGGACAGGGGGTTCAGCTAACTATGGCTACACCTTC.